This T cell receptor beta chain comes out of a study of T-cell memory formation after mild COVID-19. About the research overall: For the most part, TCR clusters were specific to one donor. Study-wide results and limits: Memory sampled before infection contained some responding clones, suggesting cross-reactive memory joined. Clones shrinking between day 15 and 85 showed a balanced CD4/CD8 split, and those that grew later tilted toward CD4+. The authors left the SARS-CoV-2 specificity of second-wave clones peaking on day 37 unconfirmed.

TCRdb re-derived calls from the 5' RACE reads in MiXCR, one entry per CDR3 protein. The sample shows about 200,000 distinct CDR3 sequences, 16% of them seen only once. The CDR3 spans 13 residues. V was cut by 2 bases and J by 2 bases, with 6 bases left in between. CDR1 ENHRY and CDR2 SYGVKD come from the germline V gene. In the case of this clonotype: Its specificity is unknown.

This receptor was obtained from an adult woman who had mild COVID-19 (a few samples of this study predate the infection). Cell type and time point are not known. The material sequenced was PBMCs or a T cell subset sorted from them (not recorded which). The chain couples TRBV10-3 to TRBJ1-2; D is ambiguous. The CDR3 loop is CAISETGNYGYTF. The CDR3, as DNA: TGTGCCATCAGTGAGACCGGGAACTATGGCTACACCTTC.